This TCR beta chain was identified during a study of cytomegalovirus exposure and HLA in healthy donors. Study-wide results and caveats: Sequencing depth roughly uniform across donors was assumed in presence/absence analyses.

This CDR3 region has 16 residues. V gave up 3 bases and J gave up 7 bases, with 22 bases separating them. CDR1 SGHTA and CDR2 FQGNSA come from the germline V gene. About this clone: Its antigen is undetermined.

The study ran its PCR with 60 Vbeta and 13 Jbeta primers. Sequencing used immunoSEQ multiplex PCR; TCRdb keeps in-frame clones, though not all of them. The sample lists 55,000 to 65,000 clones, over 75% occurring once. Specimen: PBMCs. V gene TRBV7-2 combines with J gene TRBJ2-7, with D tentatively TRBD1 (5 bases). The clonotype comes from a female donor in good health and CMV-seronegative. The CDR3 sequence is CASSFNPRPTRQEQYF. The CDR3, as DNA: TGTGCCAGCAGCTTTAACCCAAGGCCCACCAGACAGGAGCAGTACTTC.